Below are 8 T cell receptor beta chains sequenced from a single sample in a study of cytomegalovirus exposure and HLA in healthy donors. Repertoires were generated with immunoSEQ multiplex PCR, while TCRdb's copy carries only in-frame clones and drops some. The sample holds 250,000 to 400,000 clones, approximately 85% seen once. The sequenced material came from PBMCs. The receptor set was obtained from a man aged 25-40 years in good health and CMV-seronegative.

The chain uses TRBV7-8 and TRBJ1-5; no clear D gene. The V end lost 7 bases, the J end lost 4 bases, and 17 bases lay between the germline ends. Germline loops: CDR1 SGHVS, CDR2 FQNEAQ. The CDR3 spans 15 residues. CDR3 protein: CASTPERTFNQPQHF. The CDR3 nucleotides are TGTGCCAGCACCCCGGAGCGAACCTTTAATCAGCCCCAGCATTTT.

This chain connects TRBV9 to TRBJ1-6; D is possibly TRBD1 (6 bases). The V gene lost 0 bases and the J gene lost 4 bases, with 17 bases spanning the gap. CDR1 SGDLS and CDR2 YYNGEE come from the germline V gene. This CDR3 spans 18 amino acids. The CDR3 region is CASSVAAGGGGYNSPLHF. The CDR3 bases are TGTGCCAGCAGCGTAGCAGCTGGGGGGGGCGGATATAATTCACCCCTCCACTTT.

The rearrangement joins TRBV11-2 to TRBJ2-3, with 12 bases lining up with TRBD2. The CDR3 is made up of 17 amino acids. The V gene's germline CDR1 is SGHAT and CDR2 FQNNGV. With 5 bases clipped from V and 3 bases from J, the junction kept 9 bases outside the gene matches. In nucleotides, the CDR3 is TGTGCCAGCAGCCTGGGGGCTAGCGGGGGGGTTACAGATACGCAGTATTTT. Encoded protein: CASSLGASGGVTDTQYF.

This rearrangement joins TRBV30 to TRBJ1-6; D possibly corresponds to TRBD1 (5 bases). Trimming stripped 2 bases from V and 10 bases from J, with 12 bases between. From germline, CDR1 is GTSNPN and CDR2 SVGIG (reference sequence). The CDR3 runs 13 residues. The CDR3, as DNA: TGTGCCTGGAGTCTAGGACAACCGTCACCCCTCCACTTT. Protein product: CAWSLGQPSPLHF.

This chain connects TRBV10-2 to TRBJ2-2, with D perhaps TRBD1 (6 bases). The CDR3 has 15 residues. CDR1 and CDR2 from the germline V gene are WSHSY and SAAADI. Trimming pared 3 bases from V and 5 bases from J, leaving 13 bases between. The CDR3 bases are TGCGCCAGCAGTGAACCGACAGGAGTGACCGGGGAGCTGTTTTTT. Translated: CASSEPTGVTGELFF.

The genes are TRBV5-4 and TRBJ2-2, with 8 bases fitting TRBD1. CDR1 and CDR2 from the germline V gene are SGHNT and YYREEE (reference sequence). V dropped 4 bases and J dropped 6; count of bases not matched to a gene: 8. There are 15 residues in the CDR3. CDR3 region: CASSGGQGAAGELFF. CDR3 in DNA: TGTGCCAGCAGCGGCGGACAGGGAGCCGCCGGGGAGCTGTTTTTT.

The chain is built from TRBV9 and TRBJ2-3; perhaps TRBD2 as D (6 bases). V lost 2 bases to trimming and J lost 5 bases, with 9 bases between them. Germline-derived CDR1 and CDR2 are SGDLS and YYNGEE. This CDR3 region has 13 residues. Here the CDR3 DNA reads TGTGCCAGCAGCGTTGGGACTGTAGATACGCAGTATTTT. This translates into CASSVGTVDTQYF.

This chain links TRBV2 with TRBJ2-7; D is perhaps TRBD1 (6 bases). Germline V gives CDR1 SNHLY, CDR2 FYNNEI. The CDR3 sequence is 15 residues long. V was shortened by 7 bases and J by 2 bases, with 18 bases between the two germline ends. CDR3 amino acids: CASKSLGTTTYEQYF. The CDR3 DNA is TGTGCCAGCAAAAGTCTAGGGACAACCACCTACGAGCAGTACTTC. Looking up the rest from reference TRBV2 and TRBJ2-7 gives the full variable domain: EPEVTQTPSHQVTQMGQEVILRCVPISNHLYFYWYRQILGQKVEFLVSFYNNEISEKSEIFDDQFSVERPDGSNFTLKIRSTKLEDSAMYFCASKSLGTTTYEQYFGPGTRLTVT.